This T cell receptor (beta chain) was obtained from a study of T cells in Graves' hyperthyroidism and ophthalmopathy. General study results and limits: Median prediction lead before ophthalmopathy onset was about 6.7 months with the model. Most thyroid clonotypes with frequency above 0.001 were detected in blood. A 13 V-J signature model discriminated ophthalmopathy versus stable hyperthyroidism.

A word on this clonotype: What it binds is unknown.

TCR beta CDR3 sequences were amplified from RNA transcripts. The HTBI set primed first-round TCR CDR3 RT-PCR. TCRdb independently ran MiXCR on the multiplex PCR reads; one entry per CDR3 protein. The sample records 600,000 to 700,000 distinct CDR3 sequences, 45% being singletons. This CDR3 comprises 15 residues. Germline V gene lookup returns CDR1 SGHRS and CDR2 YFSETQ. V dropped 0 bases and J dropped 4 bases, with 13 bases sitting between them. The specimen was peripheral blood or thyroid tissue (not recorded which). This chain connects TRBV5-1 to TRBJ1-2; unclear D gene. The clonotype originates from an adult man with Graves' disease, either hyperthyroidism or ophthalmopathy (not recorded which). This chain's CDR3 is CASSLALRVSYGYTF. As DNA, the CDR3 is TGCGCCAGCAGCTTGGCCTTGAGGGTTAGCTATGGCTACACCTTC.